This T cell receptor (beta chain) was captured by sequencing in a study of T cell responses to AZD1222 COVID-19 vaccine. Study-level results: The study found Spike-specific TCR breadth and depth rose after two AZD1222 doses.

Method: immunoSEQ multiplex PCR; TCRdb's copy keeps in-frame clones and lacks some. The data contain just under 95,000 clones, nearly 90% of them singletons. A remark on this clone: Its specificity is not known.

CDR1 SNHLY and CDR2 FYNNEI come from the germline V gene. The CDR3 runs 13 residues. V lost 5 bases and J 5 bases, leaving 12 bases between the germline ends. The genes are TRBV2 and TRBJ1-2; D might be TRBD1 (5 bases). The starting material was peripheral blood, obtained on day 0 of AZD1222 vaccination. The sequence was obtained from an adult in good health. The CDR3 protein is CASSPDEGYGYTF. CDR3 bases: TGTGCCAGCAGTCCCGACGAGGGGTATGGCTACACCTTC.